The clone carrying this TCR beta chain has just a few counts. CDR1 and CDR2 from the germline V gene are MNHEY and SMNVEV (reference sequence). J was trimmed by 7 bases and V by 5 bases; bases with no gene match: 9. There are 15 residues in the CDR3. This sample is drawn from a study of response to subunit inactivated influenza vaccine. TCRdb re-called the RT-PCR reads through MiXCR, storing one row per CDR3 protein. The table records fewer than 400,000 distinct CDR3 sequences, roughly a fifth of them present only once. The input for sequencing was PBMCs from blood, taken less than 22 months after vaccination. V is TRBV27 and J is TRBJ1-5; 9 bases map to TRBD1. This receptor was identified in a man aged 45 to 75 who received an inactivated influenza vaccine. The CDR3 region is CASSLGTGRRQPQHF. The DNA of the CDR3 is TGTGCCAGCAGTCTTGGGACAGGGCGTAGGCAGCCCCAGCATTTT.